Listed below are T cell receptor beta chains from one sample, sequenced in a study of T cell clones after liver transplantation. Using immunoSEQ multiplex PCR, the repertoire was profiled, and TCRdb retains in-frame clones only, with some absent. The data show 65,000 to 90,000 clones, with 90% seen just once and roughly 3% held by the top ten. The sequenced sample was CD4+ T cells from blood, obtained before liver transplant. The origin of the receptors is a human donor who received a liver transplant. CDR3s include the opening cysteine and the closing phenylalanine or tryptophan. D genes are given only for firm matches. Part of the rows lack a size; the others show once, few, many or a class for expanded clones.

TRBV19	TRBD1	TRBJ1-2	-	TGTGCCAGTAGTATAAAGGGGGCGCGTGGCTACACCTTC	CASSIKGARGYTF
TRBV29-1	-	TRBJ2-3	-	TGCAGCGTGACAGAGAGCACAGATACGCAGTATTTT	CSVTESTDTQYF
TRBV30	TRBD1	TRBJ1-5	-	TGTGCCTGGAGTGCACAGGGGTTCAGCAATCAGCCCCAGCATTTT	CAWSAQGFSNQPQHF
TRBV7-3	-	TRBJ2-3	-	TGTGCCAGCAGCTCTGGGGGCAGCACAGATACGCAGTATTTT	CASSSGGSTDTQYF
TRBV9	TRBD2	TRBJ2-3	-	TGTGCCAGCAGCTTGACTAGCGGAACAGATACGCAGTATTTT	CASSLTSGTDTQYF
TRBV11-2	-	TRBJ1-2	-	TGTGCCAGCAGCGAACGGACTAACTATGGCTACACCTTC	CASSERTNYGYTF
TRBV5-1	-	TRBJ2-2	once	TGCGCCAGCAGCTTTTCGGCGGGATGGACCGGGGAGCTGTTTTTT	CASSFSAGWTGELFF
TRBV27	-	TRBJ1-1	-	TGTGCCAGCAGTTTCCAGGCGAACACTGAAGCTTTCTTT	CASSFQANTEAFF
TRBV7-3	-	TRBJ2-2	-	TGTGCCAGCAGCCCCAATGGCGGGGCGCTAGTGGGCGGGGAGCTGTTTTTT	CASSPNGGALVGGELFF
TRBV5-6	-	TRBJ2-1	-	TGTGCCAGCAGCCGGACAGCAGCCTCCTACAATGAGCAGTTCTTC	CASSRTAASYNEQFF
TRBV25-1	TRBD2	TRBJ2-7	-	TGTGCCAGCAGTGAATACGGGGGGACCTACGAGCAGTACTTC	CASSEYGGTYEQYF
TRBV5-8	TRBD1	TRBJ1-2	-	TGTGCCAGCAGCCTGCGAATTAGGGGGAGGGGGCATGGCTACACCTTC	CASSLRIRGRGHGYTF
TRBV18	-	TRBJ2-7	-	TGTGCCAGCTCACCGGGAGGCTACGAGCAGTACTTC	CASSPGGYEQYF
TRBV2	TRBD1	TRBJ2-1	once	TGTGCCAGCCTGAGGGGGCCGAACAATGAGCAGTTCTTC	CASLRGPNNEQFF
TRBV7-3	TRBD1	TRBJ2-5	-	TGTGCCAGCAGCTTGGACAGGGGACTTGGTACGGAGACCCAGTACTTC	CASSLDRGLGTETQYF
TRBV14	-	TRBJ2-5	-	TGTGCCAGCAGCCAAGTCCGGCTGAAAGAGACCCAGTACTTC	CASSQVRLKETQYF
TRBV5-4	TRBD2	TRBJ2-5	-	TGTGCCAGCAGCTTTAGCGGGAGGGGTCCGAAAGAGACCCAGTACTTC	CASSFSGRGPKETQYF
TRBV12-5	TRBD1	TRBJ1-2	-	TGTGCTAGTGGTGCCACAGGGGGCGGCTATGGCTACACCTTC	CASGATGGGYGYTF
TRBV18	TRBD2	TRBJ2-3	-	TGTGCCAGCTCACCCACTAGCGGGAGAAGCACAGATACGCAGTATTTT	CASSPTSGRSTDTQYF
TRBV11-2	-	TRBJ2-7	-	TGTGCCAGCAGCTTAGAGGCAGCCACCTACGAGCAGTACTTC	CASSLEAATYEQYF
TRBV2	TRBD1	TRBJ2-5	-	TGTGCCGTGGACAGGGGCCAGACCCAGTACTTC	CAVDRGQTQYF
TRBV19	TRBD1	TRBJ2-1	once	TGTGCCAGTGGGAACAGGGGGTACGACAATGAGCAGTTCTTC	CASGNRGYDNEQFF
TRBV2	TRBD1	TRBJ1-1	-	TGTGCCAGCAGTGAAGGGACAGGGAGTAATGAAGCTTTCTTT	CASSEGTGSNEAFF
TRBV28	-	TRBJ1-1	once	TGTGCCAGTTTAACAGGGCCAAACACTGAAGCTTTCTTT	CASLTGPNTEAFF
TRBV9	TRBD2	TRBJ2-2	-	TGTGCCAGCAGCGCAAGTGGACTAGCGCTCACCGGGGAGCTGTTTTTT	CASSASGLALTGELFF
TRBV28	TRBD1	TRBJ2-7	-	TGTGCCAGCCGACAGGGGACCTCCTACGAGCAGTACTTC	CASRQGTSYEQYF
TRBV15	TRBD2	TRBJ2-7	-	TGTGCCACCAGCAGAGGGACTAGCGGTACCTACGAGCAGTACTTC	CATSRGTSGTYEQYF
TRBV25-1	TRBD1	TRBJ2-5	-	TGTGCCAGCAGGCAGGGGGCCCGGGAGACCCAGTACTTC	CASRQGARETQYF
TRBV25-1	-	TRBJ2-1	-	TGTGCCAGCAGTGAATTTTTAGGGAGCTCCTACAATGAGCAGTTCTTC	CASSEFLGSSYNEQFF
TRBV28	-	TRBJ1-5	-	TGTGCCAGCAGTGCGGGGAATCAGCCCCAGCATTTT	CASSAGNQPQHF
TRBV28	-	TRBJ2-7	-	TGTGCCAGCTACCCTCGGGGGGCCAGCTACGAGCAGTACTTC	CASYPRGASYEQYF
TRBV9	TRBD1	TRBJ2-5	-	TGTGCCAGCAATCAGGGGGCAGGAGAGACCCAGTACTTC	CASNQGAGETQYF
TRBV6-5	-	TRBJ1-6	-	TGTGCCAGCAGTTACTCCGGCACCTCACCCCTCCACTTT	CASSYSGTSPLHF
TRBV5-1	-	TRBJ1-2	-	TGCGCCAGCAGCTTGGGGGGGCTTAACTATGGCTACACCTTC	CASSLGGLNYGYTF
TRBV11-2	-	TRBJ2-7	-	TGTGCCAGCAGCCTTGAGGGACGGGAAGCCTACGAGCAGTACTTC	CASSLEGREAYEQYF
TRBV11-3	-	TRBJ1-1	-	TGTGCCAGCAGCTTAGGAGGGCAGTGGTCTGAAGCTTTCTTT	CASSLGGQWSEAFF
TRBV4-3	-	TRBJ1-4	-	TGCGCCAGCAGCCCCGGGGGGGGGCGGCATGAAAAACTGTTTTTT	CASSPGGGRHEKLFF
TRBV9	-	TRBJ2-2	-	TGTGCCAGCAGCGTAGCCTCGCGGATGAACACCGGGGAGCTGTTTTTT	CASSVASRMNTGELFF
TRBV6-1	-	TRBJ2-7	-	TGTGCCAGCAGTGAAGCAGCAGGGATCTACGAGCAGTACTTC	CASSEAAGIYEQYF
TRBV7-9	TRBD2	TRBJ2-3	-	TGTGCCACCTTAGACCGGCTAGCGGGAGTGGTAGATACGCAGTATTTT	CATLDRLAGVVDTQYF
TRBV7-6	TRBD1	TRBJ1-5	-	TGTGCCAGCAGCAAAGGGGACAGGAATCAGCCCCAGCATTTT	CASSKGDRNQPQHF
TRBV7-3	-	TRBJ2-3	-	TGTGCCAGCAGCTTAACGGCGGCTAGCGCAGATACGCAGTATTTT	CASSLTAASADTQYF